The 23 T cell receptor beta chains in this list originate from one sample, sequenced in a study of high-grade serous ovarian cancer treatment subgroups. Tumor samples were taken before definitive surgery or chemotherapy. Some clones are missing from TCRdb's copy, which holds only in-frame ones; the method was immunoSEQ multiplex PCR. The sample lists 3,500 to 4,500 clones, 65% to 80% seen once, with more than 10% in the top ten. The sample taken for sequencing was tumor tissue. These receptors originate from a human donor with high-grade serous ovarian cancer.

The rearrangement joins TRBV5-1 to TRBJ2-1; D gene uncertain. V lost 0 bases, J lost 0 bases, and 7 bases lay in between. Germline-derived CDR1 and CDR2 are SGHRS and YFSETQ. The CDR3 loop spans 15 amino acids. The CDR3 region has the DNA TGCGCCAGCAGCTTGGGCACGAGCTCCTACAATGAGCAGTTCTTC. Protein: CASSLGTSSYNEQFF.

The genes are TRBV11-2 and TRBJ1-3; D is undetermined. CDR3 length: 14 residues. Germline loops: CDR1 SGHAT, CDR2 FQNNGV. The germline V and J ends were trimmed by 3 bases and 2 bases, with 8 bases remaining between them. The CDR3 bases are TGTGCCAGCAGCTTTACAGTTACTGGAAACACCATATATTTT. Translating gives CASSFTVTGNTIYF.

V and J are TRBV19 and TRBJ2-1; D may be TRBD2 (6 bases). The V gene lost 3 bases and the J gene lost 9 bases, with 18 bases spanning the gap. CDR3 length: 15 residues. Germline CDR1 and CDR2: LNHDA and SQIVND (reference sequence). CDR3 sequence reads: CASSILTGGLGEQFF. For the CDR3, the DNA is TGTGCCAGTAGTATTCTCACCGGAGGGTTAGGTGAGCAGTTCTTC.

This clone was seen a few times. V is TRBV14 and J is TRBJ2-2; D uncertain. The germline V and J ends were trimmed by 3 bases and 7 bases, with 12 bases remaining between them. Germline V lookup: CDR1 SGHDN, CDR2 FVKESK. The CDR3 runs to 14 residues. CDR3 nucleotides: TGTGCCAGCAGCCAGAGGCAGGATGACGGGGAGCTGTTTTTT. This gives the protein CASSQRQDDGELFF.

CDR3 nucleotides: TGTGCCAGCAGCATCTTGACAGGGGCCCAGCATTTT. Amino acids: CASSILTGAQHF. The genes are TRBV7-2 and TRBJ1-5, with 8 bases fitting TRBD1. V lost 5 bases to trimming and J lost 11 bases; unmatched junction nucleotides: 5. Germline CDR1 SGHTA, CDR2 FQGNSA. The CDR3 has 12 amino acids.

The chain employs TRBV7-2 and TRBJ1-1, with 7 bases fitting TRBD1. CDR1 SGHTA and CDR2 FQGNSA come from the germline V gene. With 5 bases clipped from V and 7 bases from J, the junction kept 4 bases outside the gene matches. This CDR3 contains 12 residues. For the CDR3, the DNA is TGTGCCAGCAGCCCAAACAGGGGTGAAGCTTTCTTT. Translation gives CASSPNRGEAFF.

The chain couples TRBV5-1 to TRBJ2-1; D is ambiguous. This CDR3 region has 12 residues. Germline loops: CDR1 SGHRS, CDR2 YFSETQ. V was pared by 0 bases and J by 6 bases, with 4 bases between. The CDR3 here is CASSLVLNEQFF. CDR3 nucleotide sequence: TGCGCCAGCAGCTTGGTTCTCAATGAGCAGTTCTTC.

V is TRBV7-9 and J is TRBJ2-5, with D perhaps matching TRBD2 (7 bases). The CDR3 extends over 13 amino acids. From germline, CDR1 is SEHNR and CDR2 FQNEAQ (reference sequence). V lost 4 bases to trimming and J lost 9 bases, with 15 bases between them. In DNA, the CDR3 is TGTGCCAGCAGCTCGGACAGCCGGGGGGCCCAGTACTTC. Amino acid sequence: CASSSDSRGAQYF.

The chain carries TRBV5-4 and TRBJ1-5, with D perhaps TRBD1 (6 bases). Between the trimmed V and J ends, which lost 2 bases and 4 bases, there was a span of 7 bases. The germline CDR1 and CDR2 sequences are SGHNT and YYREEE (reference sequence). This CDR3 contains 13 residues. CDR3 loop: CASSFDRNQPQHF. Here the CDR3 DNA reads TGTGCCAGCAGCTTCGACAGGAATCAGCCCCAGCATTTT.

In DNA, the CDR3 is TGTGCCAGCAGCTTGGCGGCAGGGAATAGCAATCAGCCCCAGCATTTT. The encoded protein is CASSLAAGNSNQPQHF. This chain joins TRBV5-6 and TRBJ1-5; the D gene is possibly TRBD1 (5 bases). This CDR3 has 16 residues. Per germline, CDR1 SGHDT and CDR2 YYEEEE. The V gene lost 0 bases and the J gene lost 0 bases, with 10 bases spanning the gap.

J is TRBJ1-1 and V is TRBV2; 7 positions agree with TRBD1. The CDR3 runs 12 residues. Germline V gene lookup returns CDR1 SNHLY and CDR2 FYNNEI. V was clipped by 9 bases and J by 4 bases; unmatched bases: 5. The CDR3 protein is CARGQKRTEAFF. CDR3 sequence (DNA): TGTGCCAGGGGACAGAAGCGCACTGAAGCTTTCTTT.

The chain links TRBV19 to TRBJ2-3, with D perhaps TRBD2 (6 bases). Germline CDR1 and CDR2: LNHDA and SQIVND (reference sequence). V lost 3 bases and J 4 bases, leaving 11 bases between the germline ends. The CDR3 is 14 amino acids. The DNA of the CDR3 is TGTGCCAGTAGTATCGGCAGGGAGGCAGATACGCAGTATTTT. It is translated as CASSIGREADTQYF.

The chain carries TRBV11-2 and TRBJ1-4, with D hard to call. The CDR3 sequence is 16 residues long. Trimming shortened V by 1 base and J by 0 bases, and 9 bases separated the two germline ends. Germline values: CDR1 SGHAT, CDR2 FQNNGV. The CDR3 DNA reads TGTGCCAGCAGCTTAGTCCCACACTCAACTAATGAAAAACTGTTTTTT. Translated, it gives CASSLVPHSTNEKLFF.

The chain carries TRBV5-1 and TRBJ2-5; 9 positions match TRBD2. V shed 3 bases, J shed 3 bases, and the junction held 6 bases outside the gene matches. This CDR3 has 15 amino acids. Germline CDR1 SGHRS, CDR2 YFSETQ. CDR3 in DNA: TGCGCCAGCAGCTGGATAGCGGGGGCGAAAGAGACCCAGTACTTC. Amino acid sequence: CASSWIAGAKETQYF.

CDR3: CAWSLGQGPGELFF. DNA of the CDR3: TGTGCCTGGAGTTTGGGACAGGGACCCGGGGAGCTGTTTTTT. The chain recombines TRBV30 with TRBJ2-2, with 9 bases matching TRBD1. The CDR3 has 14 residues. V lost 2 bases to trimming and J lost 6 bases; unmatched junction nucleotides: 4. CDR1 and CDR2 (germline): GTSNPN, SVGIG (reference sequence).

The chain recombines TRBV18 with TRBJ1-3; TRBD1 aligns across 7 bases. CDR1 is KGHSH and CDR2 is LQKENI in the germline V gene. The CDR3 consists of 15 residues. V shed 3 bases and J 3 bases; nucleotides not matched to a gene: 5. CDR3 sequence: CASSPNTGDGNTIYF. The CDR3, as DNA: TGTGCCAGCTCACCCAATACAGGGGATGGAAACACCATATATTTT. Looking up the rest from reference TRBV18 and TRBJ1-3 gives the full variable domain: NAGVMQNPRHLVRRRGQEARLRCSPMKGHSHVYWYRQLPEEGLKFMVYLQKENIIDESGMPKERFSAEFPKEGPSILRIQQVVRGDSAAYFCASSPNTGDGNTIYFGEGSWLTVV.

This clone is deemed large (0.1 to 1%). Relative to the germline gene, one junction end is altered; a read error may explain this. V usage is TRBV7-7 and J usage is TRBJ2-5; D possibly corresponds to TRBD1 (5 bases). Germline V lookup: CDR1 SSHAT, CDR2 FNYEAQ (reference sequence). The CDR3 consists of 14 residues. As DNA, the CDR3 is TGTGCTAGCAGCATCACAGGATCCCAAGAGACCCAGTACTTC. This sequence encodes CASSITGSQETQYF.

The rearrangement links TRBV19 to TRBJ2-2; 7 bases line up with TRBD2. Per germline, CDR1 LNHDA and CDR2 SQIVND (reference sequence). The CDR3 spans 16 residues. V lost 1 base to trimming and J lost 5 bases; unmatched junction nucleotides: 7. The CDR3 DNA sequence: TGTGCCAGTAGTATAGTTTCGCTAGCGGCGACCGGGGAGCTGTTTTTT. As protein: CASSIVSLAATGELFF.

By sample share, this clone is large. This rearrangement joins TRBV27 to TRBJ1-5, with a possible D match to TRBD1 (6 bases). The germline V gene has CDR1 MNHEY and CDR2 SMNVEV (reference sequence). This CDR3 has 17 residues. With 6 bases removed from V and 3 bases from J, the gap between germline ends came to 21 bases. The CDR3 spells CASRGNRELGANQPQHF. DNA of the CDR3: TGTGCCAGCAGGGGAAACAGGGAATTGGGCGCCAATCAGCCCCAGCATTTT.

This clone was observed a handful of times. The V call is TRBV14, the J call TRBJ2-4; 10 bases line up with TRBD2. CDR1 and CDR2 (germline): SGHDN, FVKESK. V was clipped by 4 bases and J by 1 base; unmatched bases: 4. The CDR3 length is 16 residues. CDR3 amino acids: CASSPSGGAAKNIQYF. CDR3 in DNA: TGTGCCAGCAGCCCAAGCGGGGGGGCCGCCAAAAACATTCAGTACTTC.

The chain's CDR3 is CASSPRGSNYGYTF. The CDR3 DNA follows: TGTGCCAGCAGCCCTCGCGGATCCAACTATGGCTACACCTTC. J is TRBJ1-2 and V is TRBV7-2; no reliable D call. The germline V gene has CDR1 SGHTA and CDR2 FQGNSA. V was pared by 5 bases and J by 2 bases, with 12 bases between. CDR3 length: 14 residues.

This clone was recorded once. The chain carries TRBV10-1 and TRBJ2-3; no clear D. Germline V gene lookup returns CDR1 WNHNN and CDR2 SYGVQD (reference sequence). CDR3 length: 13 amino acids. V lost 4 bases and J lost 8, with 13 bases in between. The CDR3 region has the DNA TGCGCCAGCAGTGCCCAACGGTTGGCTACGCAGTATTTT. Protein product: CASSAQRLATQYF.

This CDR3 is CASSHRGGRNNEQFF. The CDR3 coding sequence is TGTGCCAGCAGCCACAGGGGGGGGCGGAACAATGAGCAGTTCTTC. The rearrangement joins TRBV7-3 to TRBJ2-1, with D possibly matching TRBD1 (8 bases). Germline CDR1 reads SGHTA; CDR2 reads FQGTGA. CDR3 length equals 15 residues. Trimming took off 5 bases at V and 5 bases at J, with 16 bases between the two ends.